Listed below are T cell receptor beta chains from one sample, sequenced in a study of siplizumab effects on memory and regulatory T cells. Sequencing used immunoSEQ multiplex PCR; TCRdb keeps in-frame clones, though not all of them. The repertoire consists of nearly 95,000 clones, with 94% occurring once and the leading ten covering roughly 0.3%. The sequencing sample was made of non-Treg CD4+ T cells sorted from blood. Receptors originate from a human donor in good health. CDR3s include the opening cysteine and the closing phenylalanine or tryptophan. The D gene is left open where the match is weak.

J gene,V gene,D gene,CDR3 protein
TRBJ2-1,TRBV5-6,-,CASSLRLGAYNEQFF
TRBJ2-7,TRBV5-1,-,CASSLGQPGYEQYF
TRBJ1-4,TRBV5-1,-,CASSLTGPSNEKLFF
TRBJ2-7,TRBV19,-,CASSIGNSYEQYF
TRBJ2-7,TRBV15,-,CATSREIGQTYEQYF
TRBJ1-4,TRBV6-5,-,CASSYSFGADNEKLFF
TRBJ2-5,TRBV9,TRBD2,CASSVMASGLETQYF
TRBJ2-2,TRBV28,-,CASSSLETGELFF
TRBJ1-2,TRBV19,-,CASSIVARNYGYTF
TRBJ2-1,TRBV7-2,-,CASSARESGYYNEQFF
TRBJ2-1,TRBV11-3,-,CASSLERDNEQFF
TRBJ1-2,TRBV2,TRBD1,CASSDAGTGNYGYTF
TRBJ2-2,TRBV19,-,CASSILGQTGELFF
TRBJ1-1,TRBV13,-,CASGGVGVSEAFF
TRBJ2-5,TRBV12-5,-,CASSRDARYPETQYF
TRBJ1-4,TRBV4-2,TRBD1,CASSVPPGQGVEKLFF
TRBJ2-3,TRBV5-1,-,CASSLDSSGDTQYF
TRBJ2-7,TRBV18,-,CASSPPSSYEQYF
TRBJ1-3,TRBV5-5,-,CASSLGSGNTIYF
TRBJ1-1,TRBV30,-,CAWTIRRDTEAFF
TRBJ1-4,TRBV11-2,-,CASSLSGIREKLFF
TRBJ2-7,TRBV30,-,CAWTKESYEQYF
TRBJ2-1,TRBV5-4,-,CASSPSAGSSYNEQFF
TRBJ2-7,TRBV6-5,TRBD2,CASSYSGLAGPYEQYF
TRBJ1-1,TRBV5-1,TRBD1,CASSPSDRPIVDTEAFF
TRBJ1-1,TRBV30,-,CAWMEFAWAFF
TRBJ2-2,TRBV6-5,-,CASSYRPTLTGELFF
TRBJ1-6,TRBV10-3,-,CAITTGDVNSPLHF
TRBJ2-5,TRBV18,TRBD1,CASSPKTGGETQYF
TRBJ1-1,TRBV7-9,TRBD1,CASSLIGAGGPEAFF
TRBJ1-1,TRBV9,-,CASSSSYGTLNTEAFF
TRBJ1-1,TRBV19,-,CASSIEGNTEAFF
TRBJ2-2,TRBV7-3,-,CASSRDTSNTGELFF
TRBJ1-1,TRBV27,-,CASSFYGVFGTEAFF
TRBJ2-1,TRBV10-2,TRBD1,CASSPTGGGRPNNEQFF
TRBJ2-7,TRBV11-3,TRBD2,CASSPPLPAGDYEQYF
TRBJ2-1,TRBV7-3,TRBD2,CASSSGAGRGDNEQFF
TRBJ1-5,TRBV18,-,CASSPGGKPQHF
TRBJ2-7,TRBV29-1,-,CSVGWDAGKQYF
TRBJ1-6,TRBV25-1,-,CASSGVGRINSPLHF
TRBJ2-3,TRBV5-4,-,CASSLTGSDTQYF
-,TRBV10-3,-,CAISVQGSSYEQYF
TRBJ1-1,TRBV9,-,CASSGQSSNTEAFF
TRBJ1-6,TRBV5-1,TRBD1,CASSFRGQANNSPLHF
TRBJ2-1,TRBV11-3,TRBD2,CASSLEVGLAGLYNEQFF
TRBJ2-3,TRBV25-1,TRBD2,CASSELAGVTDTQYF
TRBJ2-6,TRBV7-2,TRBD2,CASSLETSGGSGANVLTF
TRBJ1-1,TRBV10-3,TRBD1,CAISADRGLGTEAFF
TRBJ2-2,TRBV11-3,-,CASSLSRTGELFF
TRBJ2-1,TRBV11-2,-,CASSPGGHEQFF
TRBJ1-1,TRBV2,-,CASSDDRNTEAFF
TRBJ1-4,TRBV7-3,-,CASSLMGADEKLFF
TRBJ1-2,TRBV2,TRBD1,CASTQEEGAGYGYTF
TRBJ1-3,TRBV19,-,CASSIWGSSGNTIYF
-,TRBV6-1,-,CASSASRGPYEQYF
TRBJ1-6,TRBV2,TRBD1,CASSTDRGGSPLHF
TRBJ1-4,TRBV15,-,CATSREAGLEKLFF
TRBJ2-1,TRBV30,-,CAWSVVSTGVRRGSPTYNEQFF
TRBJ1-2,TRBV25-1,-,CASSESDWGDYTF
TRBJ2-1,TRBV15,TRBD1,CATSRGQWTGDGEQFF